This record covers a single T cell receptor beta chain. Its specificity is unknown. The CDR3 contains 15 residues. From germline, CDR1 is LNHDA and CDR2 SQIVND (reference sequence). Trimming shortened V by 8 bases and J by 1 base, and 12 bases separated the two germline ends. Sequencing used immunoSEQ multiplex PCR; TCRdb keeps in-frame clones, though not all of them. In the table there are tens of thousands of clones, roughly 80% of which are singletons. These data are taken from a study of T cell responses to AZD1222 COVID-19 vaccine. Study conclusions and caveats: Most donors were white British and more were female, and clonal diversity was possibly underestimated. A reported finding is that nearly half of spike-specific TCRs target unmutated variant regions.

This sample comprised peripheral blood, obtained 28 days after the second AZD1222 dose. The chain has TRBV19 and TRBJ1-6; the D is unclear. The source of this sequence is an adult who received the AZD1222 COVID-19 vaccine. The chain's CDR3 is CASVSLASYNSPLHF. As DNA, the CDR3 is TGTGCCAGTGTCTCGCTGGCATCCTATAATTCACCCCTCCACTTT.